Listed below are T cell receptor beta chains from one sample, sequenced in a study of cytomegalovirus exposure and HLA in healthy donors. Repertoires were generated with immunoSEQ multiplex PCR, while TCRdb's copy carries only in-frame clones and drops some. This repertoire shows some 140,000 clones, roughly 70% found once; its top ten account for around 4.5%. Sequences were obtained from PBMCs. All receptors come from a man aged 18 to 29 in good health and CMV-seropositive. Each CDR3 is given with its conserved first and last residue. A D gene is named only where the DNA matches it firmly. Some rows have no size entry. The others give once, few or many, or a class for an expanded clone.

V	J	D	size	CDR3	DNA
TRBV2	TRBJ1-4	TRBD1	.	CASSSRGATNEKLFF	TGTGCCAGCAGTTCCAGGGGGGCAACTAATGAAAAACTGTTTTTT
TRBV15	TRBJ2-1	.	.	CATSRVTIGNEQFF	TGTGCCACCAGCAGAGTAACGATCGGCAATGAGCAGTTCTTC
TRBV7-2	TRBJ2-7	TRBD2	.	CASSWGGGSGGEQYF	TGTGCCAGCAGCTGGGGCGGCGGGAGCGGGGGCGAGCAGTACTTC
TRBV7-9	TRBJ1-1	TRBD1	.	CASSLVDNPTQGESTEAFF	TGTGCCAGCAGCTTAGTAGATAACCCCACACAGGGGGAGAGCACTGAAGCTTTCTTT
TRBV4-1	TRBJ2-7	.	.	CASSQGRVGDYEQYF	TGCGCCAGCAGCCAAGGGAGGGTGGGGGACTACGAGCAGTACTTC
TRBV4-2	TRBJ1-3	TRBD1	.	CASSPVLDRGPSGNTIYF	TGTGCCAGCAGCCCCGTTTTGGACAGGGGGCCCTCTGGAAACACCATATATTTT
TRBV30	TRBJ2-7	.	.	CAWSISYEQYF	TGTGCCTGGAGTATCAGCTACGAGCAGTACTTC
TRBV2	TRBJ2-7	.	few	CASREGPLEQYF	TGTGCCAGCAGGGAGGGACCCTTAGAGCAGTACTTC
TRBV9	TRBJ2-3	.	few	CASSGAINTDTQYF	TGTGCCAGCAGCGGAGCAATAAACACAGATACGCAGTATTTT
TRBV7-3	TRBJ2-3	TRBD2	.	CASSFQSGRSDTQYF	TGTGCCAGCAGCTTCCAGAGCGGGAGATCAGATACGCAGTATTTT
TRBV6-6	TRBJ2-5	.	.	CASSYSMTGQETQYF	TGTGCCAGCAGTTACTCGATGACAGGCCAAGAGACCCAGTACTTC
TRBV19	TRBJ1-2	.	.	CASTRRGPWVYGYTF	TGTGCCAGTACCCGAAGGGGCCCTTGGGTCTATGGCTACACCTTC
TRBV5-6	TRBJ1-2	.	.	CASSLVTVTYGYTF	TGTGCCAGCAGCTTGGTGACAGTGACCTATGGCTACACCTTC
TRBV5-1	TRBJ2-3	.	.	CASSPGREISTDTQYF	TGCGCCAGCAGCCCTGGACGGGAGATTAGCACAGATACGCAGTATTTT
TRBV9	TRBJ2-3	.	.	CASSVGLVTDTQYF	TGTGCCAGCAGCGTAGGTCTTGTAACAGATACGCAGTATTTT
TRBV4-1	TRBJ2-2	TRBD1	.	CASSQPVGDRGLFGTGELFF	TGCGCCAGCAGCCAACCAGTCGGGGACAGGGGGCTGTTTGGCACCGGGGAGCTGTTTTTT
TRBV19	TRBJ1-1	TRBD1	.	CASSIFGQVNTEAFF	TGTGCCAGTAGTATTTTTGGACAGGTGAACACTGAAGCTTTCTTT
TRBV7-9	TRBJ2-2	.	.	CASTREGNTGELFF	TGTGCCAGCACCCGAGAGGGGAACACCGGGGAGCTGTTTTTT
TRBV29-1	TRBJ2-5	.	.	CSIQGVGSQETQYF	TGCAGCATACAGGGCGTGGGATCCCAAGAGACCCAGTACTTC
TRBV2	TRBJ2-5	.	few	CASSDNSETQYF	TGTGCCAGCAGTGACAACTCGGAGACCCAGTACTTC
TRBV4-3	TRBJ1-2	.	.	CASSRETGVLNYGYTF	TGCGCCAGCAGCCGAGAAACAGGAGTTCTAAACTATGGCTACACCTTC
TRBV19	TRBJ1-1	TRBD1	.	CASSTRGDRATNTEAFF	TGTGCCAGTAGTACCCGCGGGGACAGGGCGACGAACACTGAAGCTTTCTTT
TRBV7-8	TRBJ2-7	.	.	CASSLASHLAAGEQYF	TGTGCCAGCAGCTTAGCAAGCCACCTCGCAGCGGGCGAGCAGTACTTC
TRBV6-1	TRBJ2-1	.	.	CASRLEPYSYNEQFF	TGTGCCAGCAGGTTAGAGCCTTACTCCTACAATGAGCAGTTCTTC
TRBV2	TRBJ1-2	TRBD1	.	CASRDSSNYGYTF	TGTGCCAGCCGGGACAGCTCTAACTATGGCTACACCTTC
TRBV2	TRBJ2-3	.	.	CASSPDSTTDTQYF	TGTGCCAGCAGCCCGGACAGTACGACAGATACGCAGTATTTT
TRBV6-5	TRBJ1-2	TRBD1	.	CASRTGGAGYTF	TGTGCCAGCAGGACAGGGGGCGCCGGCTACACCTTC
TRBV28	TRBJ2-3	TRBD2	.	CASHKGLVADTQYF	TGTGCCAGCCATAAAGGACTAGTGGCAGATACGCAGTATTTT
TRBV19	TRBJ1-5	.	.	CASSPFRFGESNQPQHF	TGTGCCAGTAGCCCGTTTCGTTTCGGAGAGAGCAATCAGCCCCAGCATTTT